This TCR beta chain was sequenced for a study of blood T cell repertoires in COVID-19. TCRdb's copy holds only in-frame clones and misses some; the assay was immunoSEQ multiplex PCR. The sample comprises roughly 99,000 clones, around 83% of which are singletons, and roughly 4% rests with the top ten. Germline CDR1 reads SGHVS; CDR2 reads FQNEAQ. This CDR3 is built from 16 residues. V was pared by 3 bases and J by 3 bases, with 17 bases between. Sequencing was carried out using peripheral blood. The receptor's source is an older man with acute or convalescent COVID-19. The chain has TRBV7-8 and TRBJ1-1, with D perhaps TRBD1 (6 bases). The CDR3 coding sequence is TGTGCCAGCAGCTTCTCATCGTTGGGGGCCCACACTGAAGCTTTCTTT. Translation gives CASSFSSLGAHTEAFF. Filled out from reference TRBV7-8 and TRBJ1-1, the complete variable domain reads GAGVSQSPRYKVAKRGQDVALRCDPISGHVSLFWYQQALGQGPEFLTYFQNEAQLDKSGLPSDRFFAERPEGSVSTLKIQRTQQEDSAVYLCASSFSSLGAHTEAFFGQGTRLTVV.